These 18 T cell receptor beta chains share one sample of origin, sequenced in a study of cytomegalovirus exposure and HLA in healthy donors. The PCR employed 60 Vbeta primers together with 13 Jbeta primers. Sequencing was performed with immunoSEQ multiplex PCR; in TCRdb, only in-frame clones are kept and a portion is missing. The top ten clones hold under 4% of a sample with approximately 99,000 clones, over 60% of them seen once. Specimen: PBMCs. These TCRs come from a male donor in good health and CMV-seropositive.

This CDR3 reads CASSFTGQGGNYGYTF. CDR3 nucleotide sequence: TGTGCCAGCAGTTTTACCGGACAGGGTGGAAACTATGGCTACACCTTC. V and J are TRBV27 and TRBJ1-2, with TRBD1 matching 8 bases. The V gene end was trimmed by 3 bases and the J gene end by 2 bases; junction bases not matched to a gene: 8. This CDR3 spans 16 amino acids. CDR1 MNHEY and CDR2 SMNVEV come from the germline V gene (reference sequence).

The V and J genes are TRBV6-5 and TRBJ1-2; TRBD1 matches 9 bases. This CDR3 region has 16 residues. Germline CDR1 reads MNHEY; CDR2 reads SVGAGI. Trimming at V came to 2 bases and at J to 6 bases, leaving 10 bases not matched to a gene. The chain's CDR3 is CASSYNLQGAGNGYTF. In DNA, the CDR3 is TGTGCCAGCAGTTACAATTTACAGGGGGCGGGGAATGGCTACACCTTC.

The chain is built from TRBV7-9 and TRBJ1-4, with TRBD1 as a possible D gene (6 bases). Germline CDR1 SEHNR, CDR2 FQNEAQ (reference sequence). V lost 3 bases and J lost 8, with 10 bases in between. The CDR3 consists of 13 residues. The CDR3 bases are TGTGCCAGCAGCTTGGAAGGGGGAGAAAAACTGTTTTTT. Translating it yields CASSLEGGEKLFF.

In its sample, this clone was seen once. The chain's CDR3 is CASSTTGGASEDYGYTF. Here the CDR3 DNA reads TGTGCCAGCAGTACCACAGGGGGCGCCTCCGAGGACTATGGCTACACCTTC. This chain joins TRBV9 and TRBJ1-2; 9 bases agree with TRBD1. The J segment lost 3 bases and the V segment lost 5 bases, leaving 14 bases of the junction unmatched. Per the germline V gene, CDR1 is SGDLS and CDR2 is YYNGEE. This CDR3 contains 17 residues.

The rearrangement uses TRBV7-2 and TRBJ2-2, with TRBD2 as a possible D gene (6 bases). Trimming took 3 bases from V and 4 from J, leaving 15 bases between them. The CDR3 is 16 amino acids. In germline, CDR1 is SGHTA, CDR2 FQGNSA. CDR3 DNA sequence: TGTGCCAGCAGCTTGATCGGGGGTACGATCACCGGGGAGCTGTTTTTT. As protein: CASSLIGGTITGELFF.

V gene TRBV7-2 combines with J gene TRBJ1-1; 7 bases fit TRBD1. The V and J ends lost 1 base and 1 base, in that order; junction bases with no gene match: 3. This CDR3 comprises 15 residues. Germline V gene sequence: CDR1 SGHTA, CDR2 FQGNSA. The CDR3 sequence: CASSLVGTANTEAFF. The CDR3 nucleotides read TGTGCCAGCAGCTTAGTTGGGACAGCGAACACTGAAGCTTTCTTT.

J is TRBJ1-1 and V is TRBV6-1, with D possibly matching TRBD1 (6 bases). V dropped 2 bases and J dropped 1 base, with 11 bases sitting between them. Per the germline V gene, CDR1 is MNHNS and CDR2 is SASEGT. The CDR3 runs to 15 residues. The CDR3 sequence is CASSEFWGRNTEAFF. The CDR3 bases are TGTGCCAGCAGTGAATTCTGGGGGCGGAACACTGAAGCTTTCTTT.

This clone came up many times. CDR3 sequence reads: CASKLEYSNQPQHF. DNA for the CDR3: TGTGCCAGCAAATTGGAGTATAGCAATCAGCCCCAGCATTTT. The chain recombines TRBV9 with TRBJ1-5; D gene uncertain. The CDR3 extends over 14 amino acids. Germline CDR1 and CDR2: SGDLS and YYNGEE. Trimming took off 6 bases at V and 0 bases at J, with 10 bases between the two ends.

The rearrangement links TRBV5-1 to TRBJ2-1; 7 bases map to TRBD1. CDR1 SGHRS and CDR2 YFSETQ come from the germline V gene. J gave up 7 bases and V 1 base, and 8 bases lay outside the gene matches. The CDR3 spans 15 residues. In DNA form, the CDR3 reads TGCGCCAGCAGCTTGAGGCCAGGGGGTGGAAATGAGCAGTTCTTC. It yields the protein CASSLRPGGGNEQFF.

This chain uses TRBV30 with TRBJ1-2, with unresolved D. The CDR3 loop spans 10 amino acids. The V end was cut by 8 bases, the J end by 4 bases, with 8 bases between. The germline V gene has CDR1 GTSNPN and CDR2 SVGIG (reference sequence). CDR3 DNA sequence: TGTGCCGGAGATCCCTATGGCTACACCTTC. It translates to CAGDPYGYTF.

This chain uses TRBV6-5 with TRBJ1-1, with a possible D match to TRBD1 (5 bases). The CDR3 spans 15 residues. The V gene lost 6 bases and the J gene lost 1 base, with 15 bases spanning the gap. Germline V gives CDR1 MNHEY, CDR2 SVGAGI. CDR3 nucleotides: TGTGCCAGCAGACCCTGGGGGGAGGGGAACACTGAAGCTTTCTTT. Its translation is CASRPWGEGNTEAFF.

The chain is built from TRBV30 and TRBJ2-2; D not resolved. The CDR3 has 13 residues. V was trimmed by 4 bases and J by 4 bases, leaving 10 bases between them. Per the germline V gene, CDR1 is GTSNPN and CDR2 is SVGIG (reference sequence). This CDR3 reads CAWTADSTGELFF. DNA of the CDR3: TGTGCCTGGACGGCGGATTCCACCGGGGAGCTGTTTTTT.

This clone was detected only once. CDR3 in DNA: TGTGCTAGTGCTAGACAGGGAATCAATGAAAAACTGTTTTTT. Translation: CASARQGINEKLFF. V gene TRBV12-5 combines with J gene TRBJ1-4; the match to TRBD1 covers 7 bases. CDR3 length: 14 amino acids. Germline loops: CDR1 LGHNT, CDR2 FRNRAP. The trim removed 7 bases at V and 5 bases at J, leaving 7 bases unmatched.

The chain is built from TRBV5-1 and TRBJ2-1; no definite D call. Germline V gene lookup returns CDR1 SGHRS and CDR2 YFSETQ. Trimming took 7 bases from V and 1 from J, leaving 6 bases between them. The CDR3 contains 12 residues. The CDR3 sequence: CASSHSYNEQFF. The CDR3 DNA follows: TGCGCCAGCTCCCATTCCTACAATGAGCAGTTCTTC.

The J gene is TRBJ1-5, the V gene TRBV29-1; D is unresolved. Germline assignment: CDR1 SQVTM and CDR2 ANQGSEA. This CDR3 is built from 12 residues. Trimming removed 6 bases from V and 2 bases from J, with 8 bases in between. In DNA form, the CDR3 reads TGCAGCGTCAGCGGGGGCAATCAGCCCCAGCATTTT. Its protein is CSVSGGNQPQHF.

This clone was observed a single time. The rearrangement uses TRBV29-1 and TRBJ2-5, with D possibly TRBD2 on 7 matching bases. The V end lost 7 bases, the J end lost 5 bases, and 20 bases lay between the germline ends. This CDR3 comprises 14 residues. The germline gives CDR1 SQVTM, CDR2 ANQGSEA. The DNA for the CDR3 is TGCAGCGCCGGGGGGACATTAAAGGTCGAGACCCAGTACTTC. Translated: CSAGGTLKVETQYF.

In nucleotides, the CDR3 is TGTGCCAGCAGCCCCGGGACAGAAAATGAAAAACTGTTTTTT. It codes for CASSPGTENEKLFF. The chain links TRBV13 to TRBJ1-4; 7 positions agree with TRBD1. The V and J ends lost 5 bases and 5 bases, in that order; junction bases with no gene match: 5. CDR3 length: 14 residues. From germline, CDR1 is PRHDT and CDR2 FYEKMQ (reference sequence).

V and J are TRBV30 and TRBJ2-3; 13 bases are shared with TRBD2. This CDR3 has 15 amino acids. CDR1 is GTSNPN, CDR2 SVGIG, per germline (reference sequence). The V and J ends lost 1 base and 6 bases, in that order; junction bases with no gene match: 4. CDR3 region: CAWSGRLAGGDTQYF. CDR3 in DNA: TGTGCCTGGAGTGGGAGACTAGCGGGGGGTGATACGCAGTATTTT.